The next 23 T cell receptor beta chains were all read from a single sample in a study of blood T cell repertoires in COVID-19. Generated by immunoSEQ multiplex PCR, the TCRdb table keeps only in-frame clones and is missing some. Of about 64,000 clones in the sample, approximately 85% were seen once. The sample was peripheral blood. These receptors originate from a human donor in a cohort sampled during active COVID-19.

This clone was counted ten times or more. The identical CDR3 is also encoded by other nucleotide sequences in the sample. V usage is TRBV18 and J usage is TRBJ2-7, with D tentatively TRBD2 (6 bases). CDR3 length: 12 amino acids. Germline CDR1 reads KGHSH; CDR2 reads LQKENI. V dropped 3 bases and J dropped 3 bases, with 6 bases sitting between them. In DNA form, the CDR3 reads TGTGCCAGCTCACCGGGGGGCTACGAGCAGTACTTC. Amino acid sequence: CASSPGGYEQYF.

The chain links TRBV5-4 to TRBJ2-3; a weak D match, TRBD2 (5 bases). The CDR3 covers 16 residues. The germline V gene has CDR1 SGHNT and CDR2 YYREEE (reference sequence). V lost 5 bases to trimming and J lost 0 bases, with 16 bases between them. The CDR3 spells CASSFGLPVSTDTQYF. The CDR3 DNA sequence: TGTGCCAGCAGTTTCGGACTGCCTGTCAGCACAGATACGCAGTATTTT.

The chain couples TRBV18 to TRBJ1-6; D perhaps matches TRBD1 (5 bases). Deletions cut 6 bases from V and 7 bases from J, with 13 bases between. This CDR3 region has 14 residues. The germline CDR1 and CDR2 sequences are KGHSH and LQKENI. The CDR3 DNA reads TGTGCCAGCTCCCGGTCGGGGGTCAATTCACCCCTCCACTTT. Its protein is CASSRSGVNSPLHF.

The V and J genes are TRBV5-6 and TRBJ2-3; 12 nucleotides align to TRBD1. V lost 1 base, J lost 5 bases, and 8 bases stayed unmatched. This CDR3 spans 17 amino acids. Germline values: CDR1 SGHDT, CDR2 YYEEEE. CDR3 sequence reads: CASSLFLGQGAGDTQYF. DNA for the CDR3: TGTGCCAGCAGCTTGTTTTTGGGACAGGGGGCTGGAGATACGCAGTATTTT. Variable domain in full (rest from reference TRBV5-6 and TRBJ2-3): DAGVTQSPTHLIKTRGQQVTLRCSPKSGHDTVSWYQQALGQGPQFIFQYYEEEERQRGNFPDRFSGHQFPNYSSELNVNALLLGDSALYLCASSLFLGQGAGDTQYFGPGTRLTVL.

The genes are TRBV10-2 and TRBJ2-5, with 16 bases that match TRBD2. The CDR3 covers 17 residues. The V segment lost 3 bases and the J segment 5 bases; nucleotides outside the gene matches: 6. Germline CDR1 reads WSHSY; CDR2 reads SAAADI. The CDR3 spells CASSEAGLAGGGETQYF. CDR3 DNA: TGCGCCAGCAGTGAAGCGGGACTAGCGGGGGGGGGCGAGACCCAGTACTTC.

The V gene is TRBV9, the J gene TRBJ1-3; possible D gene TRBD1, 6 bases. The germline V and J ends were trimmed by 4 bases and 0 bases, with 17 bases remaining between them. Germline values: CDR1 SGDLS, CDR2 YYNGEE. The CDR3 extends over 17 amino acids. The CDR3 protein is CASSSGQPPFSGNTIYF. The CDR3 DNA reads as TGTGCCAGCAGCTCTGGACAGCCGCCTTTCTCTGGAAACACCATATATTTT.

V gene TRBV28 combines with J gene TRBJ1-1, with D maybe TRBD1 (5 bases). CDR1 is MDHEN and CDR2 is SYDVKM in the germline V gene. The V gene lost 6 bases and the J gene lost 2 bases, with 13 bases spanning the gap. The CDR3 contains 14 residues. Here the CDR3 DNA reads TGTGCCAGCAGCATCGACAGAGCAAACACTGAAGCTTTCTTT. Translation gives CASSIDRANTEAFF.

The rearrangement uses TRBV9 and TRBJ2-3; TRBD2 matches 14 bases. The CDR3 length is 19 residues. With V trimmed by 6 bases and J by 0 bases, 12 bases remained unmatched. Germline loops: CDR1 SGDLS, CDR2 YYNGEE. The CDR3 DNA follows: TGTGCCAGCATCCCCATGGGGACTAGCGGGAGTATTAGCACAGATACGCAGTATTTT. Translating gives CASIPMGTSGSISTDTQYF.

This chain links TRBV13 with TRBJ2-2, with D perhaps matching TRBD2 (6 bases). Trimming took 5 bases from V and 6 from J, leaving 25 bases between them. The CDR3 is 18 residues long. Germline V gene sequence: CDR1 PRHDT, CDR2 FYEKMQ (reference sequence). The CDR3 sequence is CASSTQRVPGGSPGELFF. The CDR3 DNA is TGTGCCAGCAGCACCCAGCGGGTCCCGGGTGGGTCTCCCGGGGAGCTGTTTTTT.

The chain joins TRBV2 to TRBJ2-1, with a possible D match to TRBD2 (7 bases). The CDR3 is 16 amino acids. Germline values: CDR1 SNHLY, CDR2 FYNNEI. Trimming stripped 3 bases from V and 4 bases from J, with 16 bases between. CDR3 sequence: CASSDLSGGPYNEQFF. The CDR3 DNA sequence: TGTGCCAGCAGTGATTTGTCCGGGGGGCCTTACAATGAGCAGTTCTTC.

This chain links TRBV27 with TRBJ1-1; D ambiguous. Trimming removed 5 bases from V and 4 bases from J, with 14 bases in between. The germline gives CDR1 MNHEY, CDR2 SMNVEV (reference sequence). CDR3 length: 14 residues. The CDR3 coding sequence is TGTGCCAGCAGTCTAGTTAGGTTGGGCACTGAAGCTTTCTTT. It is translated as CASSLVRLGTEAFF.

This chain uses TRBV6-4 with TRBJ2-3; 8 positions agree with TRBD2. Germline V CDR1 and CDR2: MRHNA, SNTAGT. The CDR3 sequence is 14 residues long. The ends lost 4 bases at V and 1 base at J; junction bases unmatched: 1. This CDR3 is CASSAAGGTDTQYF. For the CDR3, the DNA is TGTGCCAGCAGTGCAGCGGGGGGCACAGATACGCAGTATTTT.

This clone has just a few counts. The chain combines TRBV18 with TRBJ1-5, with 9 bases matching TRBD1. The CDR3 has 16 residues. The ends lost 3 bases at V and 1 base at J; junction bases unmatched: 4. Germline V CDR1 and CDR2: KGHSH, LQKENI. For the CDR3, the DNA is TGTGCCAGCTCACCGCCTGGACAGGGGAGCAATCAGCCCCAGCATTTT. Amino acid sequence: CASSPPGQGSNQPQHF.

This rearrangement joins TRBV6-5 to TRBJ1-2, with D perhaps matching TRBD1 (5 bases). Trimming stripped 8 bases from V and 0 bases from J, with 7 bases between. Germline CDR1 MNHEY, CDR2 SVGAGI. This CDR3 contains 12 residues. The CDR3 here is CASDRANYGYTF. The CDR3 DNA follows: TGTGCCAGCGACAGAGCTAACTATGGCTACACCTTC.

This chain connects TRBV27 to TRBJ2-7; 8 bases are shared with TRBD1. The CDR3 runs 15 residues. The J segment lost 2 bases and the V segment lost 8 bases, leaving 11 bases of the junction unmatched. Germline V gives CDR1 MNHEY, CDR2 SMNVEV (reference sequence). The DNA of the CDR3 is TGTGCCAGCGCGTTTAGTCGGACAGGGACCTACGAGCAGTACTTC. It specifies CASAFSRTGTYEQYF.

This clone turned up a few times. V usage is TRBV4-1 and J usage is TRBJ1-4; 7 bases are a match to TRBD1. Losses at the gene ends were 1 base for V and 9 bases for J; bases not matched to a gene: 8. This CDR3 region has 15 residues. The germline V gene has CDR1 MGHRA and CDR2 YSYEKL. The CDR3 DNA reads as TGCGCCAGCAGCCAAGGCGGAGGGGGCAGAAAAAAACTGTTTTTT. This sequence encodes CASSQGGGGRKKLFF.

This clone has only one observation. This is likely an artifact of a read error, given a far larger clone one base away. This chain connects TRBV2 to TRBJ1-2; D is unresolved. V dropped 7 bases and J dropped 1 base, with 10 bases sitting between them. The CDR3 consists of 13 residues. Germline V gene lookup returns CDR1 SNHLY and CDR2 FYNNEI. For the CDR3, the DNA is TGTGCCAGCAATCCAGTATTTAACTATGGCTACACCTTC. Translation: CASNPVFNYGYTF.

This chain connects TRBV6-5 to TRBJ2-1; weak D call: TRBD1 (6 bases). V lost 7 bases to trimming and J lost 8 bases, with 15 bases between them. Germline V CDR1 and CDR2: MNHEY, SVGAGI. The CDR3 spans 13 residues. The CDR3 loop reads CASIGGGFDEQFF. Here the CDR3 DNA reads TGTGCCAGCATTGGGGGCGGATTCGATGAGCAGTTCTTC.

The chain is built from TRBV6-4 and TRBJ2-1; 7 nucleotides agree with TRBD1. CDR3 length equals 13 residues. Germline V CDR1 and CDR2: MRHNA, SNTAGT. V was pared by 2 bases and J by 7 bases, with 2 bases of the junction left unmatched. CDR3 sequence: CASSDGTANEQFF. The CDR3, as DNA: TGTGCCAGCAGTGACGGGACAGCAAATGAGCAGTTCTTC.

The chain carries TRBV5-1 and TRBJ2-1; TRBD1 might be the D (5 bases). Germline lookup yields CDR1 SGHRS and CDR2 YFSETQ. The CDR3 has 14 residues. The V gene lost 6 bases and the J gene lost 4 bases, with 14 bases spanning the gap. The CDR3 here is CASNRAGIYNEQFF. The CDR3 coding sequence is TGCGCCAGCAACCGGGCAGGGATATACAATGAGCAGTTCTTC.

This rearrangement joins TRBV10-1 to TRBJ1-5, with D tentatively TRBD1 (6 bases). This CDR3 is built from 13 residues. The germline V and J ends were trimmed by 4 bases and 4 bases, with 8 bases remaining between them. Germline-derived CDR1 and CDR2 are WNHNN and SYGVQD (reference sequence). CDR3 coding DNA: TGCGCCAGCAGTGTAGGACAGAATCAGCCCCAGCATTTT. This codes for CASSVGQNQPQHF.

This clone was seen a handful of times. The chain's CDR3 is CASRLEGGAANSPLHF. The CDR3 DNA reads as TGCGCCAGCAGACTAGAAGGGGGCGCGGCTAATTCACCCCTCCACTTT. The V gene is TRBV4-1, the J gene TRBJ1-6; 7 bases line up with TRBD1. The CDR3 contains 16 residues. In germline, CDR1 is MGHRA, CDR2 YSYEKL. V dropped 6 bases and J dropped 6; count of bases not matched to a gene: 11.

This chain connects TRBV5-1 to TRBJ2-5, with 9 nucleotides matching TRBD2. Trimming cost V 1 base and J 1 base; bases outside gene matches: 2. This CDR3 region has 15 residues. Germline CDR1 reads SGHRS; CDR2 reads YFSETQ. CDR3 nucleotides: TGCGCCAGCAGCTTGAATAGCGGGAGCCAAGAGACCCAGTACTTC. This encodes CASSLNSGSQETQYF.